This TCR beta chain was documented in a study of PD-1 blockade in classical Hodgkin lymphoma. About the study: Patients were infused with nivolumab 3 mg/kg every 2 weeks. Notes on the study in general: CD4+ but not CD8+ TCR diversity rose significantly by C4D1. Whoever responded completely had baseline diversity much like that seen in newly diagnosed patients.

Time point given: cycle 4 day 1 (C4D1), after more than five weeks of nivolumab. Relapse was seen in all patients after autologous stem cell transplantation, and brentuximab vedotin exposure was variable. The germline V and J ends were trimmed by 2 bases and 4 bases, with 12 bases remaining between them. This CDR3 contains 14 residues. The germline V gene encodes CDR1 SGDLS and CDR2 YYNGEE. Method: immunoSEQ multiplex PCR; TCRdb's copy keeps in-frame clones and lacks some. Here the sample spans roughly 8,500 clones, around 88% being singletons. For this clone: Its antigen is unidentified.

This chain links TRBV9 with TRBJ2-5; TRBD1 might be the D (5 bases). The sample consisted of peripheral blood mononuclear cells (PBMCs), taken before the fourth cycle of nivolumab. The receptor was derived from a human donor with classical Hodgkin lymphoma. The CDR3 here is CASSVARVGETQYF. The CDR3 nucleotides read TGTGCCAGCAGCGTGGCCAGGGTTGGAGAGACCCAGTACTTC.